One and the same sample provided the 23 T cell receptor beta chains below, sequenced in a study of blood T cell repertoires in COVID-19. Here immunoSEQ multiplex PCR was the method, and the copy in TCRdb shows in-frame clones only, minus some. The sample has over 400,000 clones, more than 85% seen once; the top ten hold around 7.9%. Material: PBMCs or T cells enriched from blood (not recorded which). The receptors here all came from a woman aged 55-69 years who had recovered from COVID-19.

In DNA, the CDR3 is TGTGCCAGCAGGAGGACTTCTTCGGACGGGGAGCTGTTTTTT. It codes for CASRRTSSDGELFF. This chain uses TRBV9 with TRBJ2-2, with D tentatively TRBD2 (5 bases). The CDR3 is made up of 14 amino acids. Germline CDR1 SGDLS, CDR2 YYNGEE. Trimming took off 5 bases at V and 7 bases at J, with 15 bases between the two ends.

This clone showed up just once. The chain employs TRBV5-4 and TRBJ2-5, with D perhaps matching TRBD1 (6 bases). The CDR3 loop spans 15 amino acids. The germline gives CDR1 SGHNT, CDR2 YYREEE (reference sequence). Trimming took off 0 bases at V and 3 bases at J, with 12 bases between the two ends. The CDR3 protein is CASSLVGQRKETQYF. The CDR3 DNA follows: TGTGCCAGCAGCTTGGTGGGACAACGTAAAGAGACCCAGTACTTC. Together with reference TRBV5-4 and TRBJ2-5, the CDR3 gives the full variable domain: ETGVTQSPTHLIKTRGQQVTLRCSSQSGHNTVSWYQQALGQGPQFIFQYYREEENGRGNFPPRFSGLQFPNYSSELNVNALELDDSALYLCASSLVGQRKETQYFGPGTRLLVL.

The chain uses TRBV4-1 and TRBJ2-2, with 9 bases fitting TRBD2. The V segment lost 5 bases and the J segment 7 bases; nucleotides outside the gene matches: 5. The CDR3 consists of 14 residues. Germline values: CDR1 MGHRA, CDR2 YSYEKL. The CDR3 protein is CASSGTSHNGELFF. The CDR3 nucleotides read TGCGCCAGCAGCGGGACTAGCCATAACGGGGAGCTGTTTTTT.

The J gene is TRBJ2-3, the V gene TRBV9; D might be TRBD1 (5 bases). CDR3 length: 15 amino acids. From germline, CDR1 is SGDLS and CDR2 YYNGEE. Trimming stripped 3 bases from V and 1 base from J, with 12 bases between. The CDR3 DNA reads as TGTGCCAGCAGCGCCGCAGGGTTCGGCACAGATACGCAGTATTTT. Translated: CASSAAGFGTDTQYF.

J is TRBJ2-5 and V is TRBV27, with TRBD1 matching over 9 bases. With V trimmed by 4 bases and J by 1 base, 7 bases remained unmatched. Germline lookup yields CDR1 MNHEY and CDR2 SMNVEV (reference sequence). This CDR3 comprises 16 residues. CDR3 in DNA: TGTGCCAGCAGTTCACCGGGACAGGGAGGCCAAGAGACCCAGTACTTC. Amino acids: CASSSPGQGGQETQYF.

Only a few counts were recorded for this clone. The V call is TRBV4-1, the J call TRBJ1-1, with 8 bases matching TRBD1. The CDR3 sequence is 17 residues long. Germline CDR1 MGHRA, CDR2 YSYEKL. Trimming cost V 5 bases and J 4 bases; bases outside gene matches: 15. The CDR3 reads CASSVDRGSSKSTEAFF. The CDR3 nucleotides are TGCGCCAGCAGCGTCGACAGGGGAAGTTCGAAGAGCACTGAAGCTTTCTTT.

The table lists this clone with a count of one. CDR3 sequence (DNA): TGTGCCAGCAGCTCCCCCGGGACTGGGGCCAACGTCCTGACTTTC. It yields the protein CASSSPGTGANVLTF. The chain joins TRBV11-3 to TRBJ2-6, with a tentative D call TRBD2 (5 bases). The CDR3 extends over 15 amino acids. Germline CDR1 SGHNT, CDR2 YENEEA. V lost 4 bases, J lost 2 bases, and 9 bases lay in between.

The chain is built from TRBV6-2 or TRBV6-3 and TRBJ2-1; 10 bases line up with TRBD1. The CDR3 spans 14 residues. The germline V gene has CDR1 MNHEY and CDR2 SVGEGT. The V segment lost 5 bases and the J segment 9 bases; nucleotides outside the gene matches: 7. The CDR3 DNA reads TGTGCCAGCAGTGGGACAGGGGTGATAACTGAGCAGTTCTTC. Its protein is CASSGTGVITEQFF.

This clone has a single count. Other DNA sequences in the sample encode the same CDR3. The V gene is TRBV27, the J gene TRBJ2-1; TRBD2 agrees at 8 bases. The V gene's germline CDR1 is MNHEY and CDR2 SMNVEV (reference sequence). The CDR3 spans 16 residues. Trimming at V came to 2 bases and at J to 2 bases, leaving 5 bases not matched to a gene. The CDR3 region has the DNA TGTGCCAGCAGTTTACTGTCCGGGGGGGCCTACAATGAGCAGTTCTTC. It is translated as CASSLLSGGAYNEQFF.

This chain uses TRBV30 with TRBJ2-5; 9 bases map to TRBD2. This CDR3 region has 14 residues. Trimming cost V 6 bases and J 4 bases; bases outside gene matches: 9. Germline values: CDR1 GTSNPN, CDR2 SVGIG (reference sequence). The CDR3 DNA reads as TGTGCCTGCCGAACCCTAGCGGGGATAGAGACCCAGTACTTC. Translating it yields CACRTLAGIETQYF.

This chain uses TRBV5-1 with TRBJ2-2, with a tentative D call TRBD1 (5 bases). V lost 5 bases and J lost 7, with 12 bases in between. The CDR3 runs 13 residues. CDR1 is SGHRS and CDR2 is YFSETQ in the germline V gene. The CDR3 DNA sequence: TGCGCCAGCAGACCTGAAGGGGTCGGGGAGCTGTTTTTT. Translating gives CASRPEGVGELFF.

The chain employs TRBV6-5 and TRBJ1-5; TRBD1 might be the D (6 bases). Trimming took 11 bases from V and 1 from J, leaving 12 bases between them. This CDR3 is 13 amino acids long. From germline, CDR1 is MNHEY and CDR2 SVGAGI. CDR3 loop: CAARQGSNQPQHF. CDR3 nucleotide sequence: TGTGCCGCCCGGCAGGGGAGCAATCAGCCCCAGCATTTT.

The genes are TRBV5-5 and TRBJ2-4; tentatively, D is TRBD2 (6 bases). V was trimmed by 3 bases and J by 3 bases, leaving 13 bases between them. The CDR3 has 15 amino acids. Germline V gene sequence: CDR1 SGHKS, CDR2 YYEKEE (reference sequence). CDR3 in DNA: TGTGCCAGCAGCTGGGTGGGGGAGGTCAAAAACATTCAGTACTTC. Encoded protein: CASSWVGEVKNIQYF.

This chain links TRBV9 with TRBJ2-3, with 8 bases fitting TRBD2. Trimming cost V 1 base and J 0 bases; bases outside gene matches: 13. From germline, CDR1 is SGDLS and CDR2 YYNGEE. This CDR3 contains 19 residues. Written as DNA, the CDR3 is TGTGCCAGCAGCGTAACCCCCTCGGGCGGGGGGACCAGCACAGATACGCAGTATTTT. Translated, it gives CASSVTPSGGGTSTDTQYF.

This clone was found a few times. The V call is TRBV30, the J call TRBJ1-4; D unclear. The CDR3 is 16 amino acids. V shed 2 bases and J shed 5 bases, with 18 bases lying between them. The germline V gene encodes CDR1 GTSNPN and CDR2 SVGIG (reference sequence). CDR3 region: CAWSHPVGVSNEKLFF. The CDR3 bases are TGTGCCTGGAGTCACCCTGTTGGAGTTTCAAATGAAAAACTGTTTTTT.

On this clone itself: Other nucleotide sequences from this sample produce the same CDR3. This chain joins TRBV3-1 (or the pseudogene TRBV3-2) and TRBJ2-3; D is perhaps TRBD1 (5 bases). Germline CDR1 LGHDT, CDR2 YNNKEL (reference sequence). CDR3 size: 15 residues. Trimming shortened V by 0 bases and J by 3 bases, and 10 bases separated the two germline ends. CDR3 coding DNA: TGTGCCAGCAGCCAAGATCAGGGTGCTACAGATACGCAGTATTTT. Encoded protein: CASSQDQGATDTQYF.

V and J are TRBV5-1 and TRBJ1-2, with a tentative D call TRBD1 (5 bases). CDR1 and CDR2 from the germline V gene are SGHRS and YFSETQ. With 4 bases removed from V and 0 bases from J, the gap between germline ends came to 10 bases. The CDR3 is 14 amino acids. The CDR3 bases are TGCGCCAGCAGCAACGGGGGAGCTAACTATGGCTACACCTTC. Its protein is CASSNGGANYGYTF.

The chain has TRBV14 and TRBJ2-1; D remains unclear. Trimming stripped 5 bases from V and 2 bases from J, with 16 bases between. The CDR3 consists of 16 residues. From germline, CDR1 is SGHDN and CDR2 FVKESK. The chain's CDR3 is CASSSRHVPPYNEQFF. Written as DNA, the CDR3 is TGTGCCAGCAGCTCCCGACATGTCCCTCCCTACAATGAGCAGTTCTTC.

CDR3 region: CASSPGSHYEQYV. In DNA form, the CDR3 reads TGTGCCAGCTCACCAGGCTCCCACTACGAGCAGTACGTC. The rearrangement joins TRBV18 to TRBJ2-7, with unresolved D. This CDR3 is 13 amino acids long. The V gene's germline CDR1 is KGHSH and CDR2 LQKENI. V lost 2 bases and J 3 bases, leaving 8 bases between the germline ends.

The chain carries TRBV27 and TRBJ1-5; 7 bases map to TRBD1. Germline values: CDR1 MNHEY, CDR2 SMNVEV (reference sequence). The V and J ends lost 4 bases and 4 bases, in that order; junction bases with no gene match: 4. The length of the CDR3 is 14 residues. In DNA, the CDR3 is TGTGCCAGCAGTTCGGACAGGCCGAATCAGCCCCAGCATTTT. It yields the protein CASSSDRPNQPQHF.

The CDR3 sequence is CASSYTSSGASTDTQYF. CDR3 coding DNA: TGCGCCAGCAGCTACACTTCTAGCGGGGCGAGCACAGATACGCAGTATTTT. The V and J genes are TRBV5-1 and TRBJ2-3; TRBD2 agrees at 9 bases. The CDR3 has 17 residues. Germline V gene lookup returns CDR1 SGHRS and CDR2 YFSETQ. Trimming removed 3 bases from V and 0 bases from J; junction bases left unmatched: 8. The full variable domain, with the rest looked up from reference TRBV5-1 and TRBJ2-3, is KAGVTQTPRYLIKTRGQQVTLSCSPISGHRSVSWYQQTPGQGLQFLFEYFSETQRNKGNFPGRFSGRQFSNSRSEMNVSTLELGDSALYLCASSYTSSGASTDTQYFGPGTRLTVL.

The rearrangement links TRBV7-9 to TRBJ1-5; no definite D call. This CDR3 has 16 amino acids. Germline V gene sequence: CDR1 SEHNR, CDR2 FQNEAQ (reference sequence). Trimming stripped 4 bases from V and 0 bases from J, with 13 bases between. In DNA, the CDR3 is TGTGCCAGCAGCTCAATTCAGGATTATAGCAATCAGCCCCAGCATTTT. It specifies CASSSIQDYSNQPQHF.

The CDR3 bases are TGTGCCAGCAGCGTCACAAACAGGGAGCAGCCCCAGCATTTT. Protein: CASSVTNREQPQHF. V gene TRBV7-9 combines with J gene TRBJ1-5, with D possibly matching TRBD1 (6 bases). V lost 5 bases and J lost 7, with 15 bases in between. The germline V gene has CDR1 SEHNR and CDR2 FQNEAQ (reference sequence). The CDR3 has 14 residues.